Listed below are T cell receptor beta chains from one sample, sequenced in a study of blood T cell repertoires in COVID-19. Clones were sequenced by immunoSEQ multiplex PCR, and TCRdb holds only the in-frame ones, with some missing. Found here are under 350,000 clones, around 85% of them singletons; the top ten hold around 4%. Sequencing was done on a sample of PBMCs or T cells enriched from blood (not recorded which). The receptor set was obtained from a woman between 35 and 50 years old with acute COVID-19. The CDR3 runs from the conserved cysteine through the conserved F or W. D genes are given only for firm matches. Size values are once, few and many counts, or a class for expanded clones, and some rows have none.

j_call	d_call	v_call	clone_size	cdr3_aa	cdr3_nt
TRBJ2-3	TRBD1	TRBV14	.	CASSQDDRGPSTDTQYF	TGTGCCAGCAGCCAAGACGACAGGGGGCCGAGCACAGATACGCAGTATTTT
TRBJ1-2	.	TRBV4-3	.	CASSLLGVRGDGYTF	TGCGCCAGCAGCCTTCTCGGGGTGCGGGGAGATGGCTACACCTTC
TRBJ1-5	TRBD1	TRBV28	.	CASSPRDRGHQPQHF	TGTGCCAGCAGTCCCCGGGACAGGGGTCACCAGCCCCAGCATTTT
TRBJ2-1	TRBD1	TRBV5-4	once	CASSRTLGQGALDEQFF	TGTGCCAGCAGCCGGACCTTGGGACAGGGGGCTTTGGATGAGCAGTTCTTC
TRBJ1-1	TRBD1	TRBV11-2	.	CASRDRDANTEAFF	TGTGCCAGCAGGGACAGGGACGCGAACACTGAAGCTTTCTTT
TRBJ1-1	TRBD1	TRBV20-1	.	CSASGGPEAFF	TGCAGTGCTTCAGGGGGCCCTGAAGCTTTCTTT
TRBJ2-1	.	TRBV7-2	once	CASSLGLQAYNEQFF	TGTGCCAGCAGCCTCGGATTACAGGCCTACAATGAGCAGTTCTTC
TRBJ1-3	.	TRBV18	.	CASSPRRDSGNTIYF	TGTGCCAGCTCTCCTCGACGGGACTCTGGAAACACCATATATTTT
TRBJ2-1	.	TRBV29-1	.	CSVDTGWEVYEQFF	TGCAGCGTTGACACGGGGTGGGAGGTATATGAGCAGTTCTTC
TRBJ1-5	TRBD1	TRBV18	.	CASSRIRTGDVNQPQHF	TGTGCCAGCTCACGAATCAGGACAGGGGATGTCAATCAGCCCCAGCATTTT
TRBJ2-3	.	TRBV19	.	CASSRRLSTSTDTQYF	TGTGCCAGTAGTAGAAGACTTAGTACTAGCACAGATACGCAGTATTTT
TRBJ1-1	TRBD1	TRBV7-2	.	CASSRPGTAFEAFF	TGTGCCAGCAGTCGTCCGGGGACAGCTTTTGAAGCTTTCTTT
TRBJ2-7	TRBD2	TRBV3-1/TRBV3-2	.	CASSLTSGRVYEQYF	TGTGCCAGCAGCCTTACTAGCGGGAGAGTATACGAGCAGTACTTC
TRBJ2-1	.	TRBV27	.	CASSSPRRATNNEQFF	TGTGCCAGCAGTTCCCCCCGGCGGGCCACAAACAATGAGCAGTTCTTC
TRBJ2-1	TRBD1	TRBV10-3	.	CAISETGGNEQFF	TGTGCCATCAGTGAGACAGGGGGAAATGAGCAGTTCTTC
TRBJ1-3	.	TRBV6-5	.	CASSTQGNSGNTIYF	TGTGCCAGCAGTACTCAGGGGAACTCTGGAAACACCATATATTTT
TRBJ1-2	.	TRBV6-2/TRBV6-3	.	CASSPGIPSGYTF	TGTGCCAGCAGTCCCGGGATCCCTTCTGGCTACACCTTC
TRBJ2-1	TRBD2	TRBV7-9	.	CASSQTSGSGNEQFF	TGTGCCAGCAGCCAGACTAGCGGGAGTGGTAATGAGCAGTTCTTC
TRBJ2-1	TRBD2	TRBV24-1	.	CATSDPGLAGTNEQFF	TGTGCCACCAGTGACCCGGGACTAGCGGGAACCAATGAGCAGTTCTTC
TRBJ2-7	.	TRBV7-2	.	CASSLEGTNYEQYF	TGTGCCAGCAGCTTAGAAGGGACAAACTACGAGCAGTACTTC
TRBJ1-5	.	TRBV27	.	CASSSLTGNQPQHF	TGTGCCAGCAGCTCCCTGACGGGGAATCAGCCCCAGCATTTT
TRBJ2-2	TRBD1	TRBV12-5	.	CASGGGTGGPGELFF	TGTGCTAGTGGCGGGGGGACAGGGGGCCCCGGGGAGCTGTTTTTT
TRBJ1-1	.	TRBV6-2/TRBV6-3	.	CASSSGTGGTEAFF	TGTGCCAGCAGTTCCGGGACTGGGGGGACTGAAGCTTTCTTT
TRBJ1-5	TRBD1	TRBV5-4	once	CASSEGQGDQPQHF	TGTGCCAGCAGCGAGGGACAGGGGGATCAGCCCCAGCATTTT
TRBJ2-7	.	TRBV3-1/TRBV3-2	.	CASSQDPKPSYEQYF	TGTGCCAGCAGCCAAGATCCAAAACCCAGCTACGAGCAGTACTTC
TRBJ1-2	TRBD1	TRBV27	.	CASSLGQGANYGYTF	TGTGCCAGCAGTTTAGGGCAGGGGGCGAACTATGGCTACACCTTC
TRBJ2-7	TRBD1	TRBV19	.	CASSSYFGTGLNEQYF	TGTGCCAGTAGTTCATATTTTGGGACAGGGTTGAACGAGCAGTACTTC
TRBJ1-2	.	TRBV7-9	.	CASSFFQGGLFSYTF	TGTGCCAGCAGCTTTTTTCAGGGTGGGCTATTCAGCTACACCTTC
TRBJ1-6	.	TRBV6-5	.	CAARAAGDSPLHF	TGTGCCGCCCGGGCGGCAGGGGATTCACCCCTCCACTTT
TRBJ2-2	TRBD2	TRBV2	.	CASSDGLAGVEELFF	TGTGCCAGCAGTGACGGACTAGCGGGAGTAGAGGAGCTGTTTTTT
TRBJ2-1	.	TRBV15	.	CAASRGLAPNEQFF	TGTGCCGCCAGCAGAGGACTCGCCCCCAATGAGCAGTTCTTC
TRBJ1-1	.	TRBV4-2	.	CASSQVQGNTEAFF	TGTGCCAGCAGCCAAGTTCAGGGGAACACTGAAGCTTTCTTT
TRBJ2-7	TRBD1	TRBV6-5	.	CASSRQGSYEQYF	TGTGCCAGCAGTAGACAGGGCTCCTACGAGCAGTACTTC
TRBJ2-7	.	TRBV5-1	.	CASSLESGTLYEQYF	TGCGCCAGCAGCTTGGAGTCGGGGACTCTCTACGAGCAGTACTTC
TRBJ2-5	.	TRBV2	.	CASSSRYETQYF	TGTGCCAGCAGCTCCCGGTACGAGACCCAGTACTTC
TRBJ2-3	.	TRBV5-4	.	CASSLTGPGTDTQYF	TGTGCCAGCAGCTTGACAGGCCCCGGCACAGATACGCAGTATTTT
TRBJ1-6	.	TRBV27	.	CASSEDSFLNSPLHF	TGTGCCAGCAGTGAGGACAGCTTTCTTAATTCACCCCTCCACTTT
TRBJ2-1	TRBD2	TRBV18	.	CASSPIAGGAALLNEQFF	TGTGCCAGCTCACCTATAGCGGGAGGGGCGGCCCTGCTCAATGAGCAGTTCTTC
TRBJ1-2	.	TRBV6-6	.	CASSRSASGGAGGYTF	TGTGCCAGCAGTCGATCTGCCTCGGGGGGGGCGGGCGGCTACACCTTC
TRBJ1-1	TRBD1	TRBV28	.	CASPKGRTGFMNTEAFF	TGTGCCAGCCCGAAAGGCCGGACAGGATTTATGAACACTGAAGCTTTCTTT
TRBJ2-3	.	TRBV6-2/TRBV6-3	.	CASSYSGDTQYF	TGTGCCAGCAGTTACTCGGGCGATACGCAGTATTTT
TRBJ1-4	TRBD1	TRBV7-2	.	CASSLEGTGPEKLFF	TGTGCCAGCAGCTTAGAAGGGACAGGACCAGAAAAACTGTTTTTT
TRBJ2-5	.	TRBV7-2	.	CASSLGHGAETQYF	TGTGCCAGCAGCTTGGGACATGGCGCAGAGACCCAGTACTTC
TRBJ1-5	TRBD1	TRBV28	.	CASSYTGDWTPQHF	TGTGCCAGCAGTTACACAGGGGACTGGACTCCCCAGCATTTT
TRBJ1-5	TRBD1	TRBV20-1	.	CSASGTGVRPPSNSNQPQHF	TGCAGTGCTAGTGGTACAGGGGTAAGGCCTCCCTCTAATAGCAATCAGCCCCAGCATTTT
TRBJ2-1	.	TRBV5-1	.	CASSYGGYNEQFF	TGCGCCAGCAGCTACGGCGGATACAATGAGCAGTTCTTC
TRBJ1-1	.	TRBV14	.	CASSGRRDTEAFF	TGTGCCAGCAGCGGAAGGAGGGACACTGAAGCTTTCTTT
TRBJ1-2	.	TRBV28	.	CASMAGVLIYGYTF	TGTGCCAGCATGGCGGGGGTCCTTATTTATGGCTACACCTTC